These 5 T cell receptor beta chains originate from one sample sequenced in a study of blood T cell repertoires in COVID-19. Profiling relied on immunoSEQ multiplex PCR, and the TCRdb table lists in-frame clones only, not all of them. The table includes about 75,000 clones, approximately 86% detected once. The material sequenced was peripheral blood. Source of these receptors: an older man with COVID-19, enrolled during active disease.

The rearrangement links TRBV2 to TRBJ1-2; perhaps TRBD1 as D (6 bases). The CDR3 loop spans 15 amino acids. V shed 0 bases and J shed 5 bases, with 13 bases lying between them. Looked up from germline, CDR1 is SNHLY and CDR2 is FYNNEI. The CDR3 here is CASSEAGRGLYGYTF. In nucleotides, the CDR3 is TGTGCCAGCAGTGAAGCAGGCAGGGGATTGTATGGCTACACCTTC.

The rearrangement links TRBV4-1 to TRBJ2-1; no clear D. In germline, CDR1 is MGHRA, CDR2 YSYEKL. The CDR3 covers 14 residues. V was clipped by 2 bases and J by 6 bases, with 11 bases between them. This CDR3 is CASSQSVDINEQFF. The CDR3, as DNA: TGCGCCAGCAGCCAAAGTGTAGACATCAATGAGCAGTTCTTC.

This chain links TRBV6-5 with TRBJ1-5; a weak D match, TRBD1 (5 bases). The V end was cut by 0 bases, the J end by 3 bases, with 9 bases between. This CDR3 comprises 15 residues. The germline gives CDR1 MNHEY, CDR2 SVGAGI. Here the CDR3 reads CASSYSGGVNQPQHF. For the CDR3, the DNA is TGTGCCAGCAGTTACTCGGGAGGGGTCAATCAGCCCCAGCATTTT.

The gene calls are TRBV6-1 and TRBJ1-5; 7 bases line up with TRBD1. With V trimmed by 0 bases and J by 6 bases, 8 bases remained unmatched. Germline loops: CDR1 MNHNS, CDR2 SASEGT. The CDR3 runs to 16 residues. CDR3 coding DNA: TGTGCCAGCAGTGAAGCAGCCGGGACAGTCTCTCAGCCCCAGCATTTT. Amino acid sequence: CASSEAAGTVSQPQHF.

J is TRBJ2-6 and V is TRBV18, with 11 bases lining up with TRBD1. Germline loops: CDR1 KGHSH, CDR2 LQKENI. V shed 3 bases and J 0 bases; nucleotides not matched to a gene: 1. The CDR3 covers 17 residues. The CDR3 loop reads CASSPGQGVSGANVLTF. CDR3 nucleotides: TGTGCCAGCTCACCGGGACAGGGGGTCTCTGGGGCCAACGTCCTGACTTTC. The whole variable domain, filled in from reference TRBV18 and TRBJ2-6, reads NAGVMQNPRHLVRRRGQEARLRCSPMKGHSHVYWYRQLPEEGLKFMVYLQKENIIDESGMPKERFSAEFPKEGPSILRIQQVVRGDSAAYFCASSPGQGVSGANVLTFGAGSRLTVL.